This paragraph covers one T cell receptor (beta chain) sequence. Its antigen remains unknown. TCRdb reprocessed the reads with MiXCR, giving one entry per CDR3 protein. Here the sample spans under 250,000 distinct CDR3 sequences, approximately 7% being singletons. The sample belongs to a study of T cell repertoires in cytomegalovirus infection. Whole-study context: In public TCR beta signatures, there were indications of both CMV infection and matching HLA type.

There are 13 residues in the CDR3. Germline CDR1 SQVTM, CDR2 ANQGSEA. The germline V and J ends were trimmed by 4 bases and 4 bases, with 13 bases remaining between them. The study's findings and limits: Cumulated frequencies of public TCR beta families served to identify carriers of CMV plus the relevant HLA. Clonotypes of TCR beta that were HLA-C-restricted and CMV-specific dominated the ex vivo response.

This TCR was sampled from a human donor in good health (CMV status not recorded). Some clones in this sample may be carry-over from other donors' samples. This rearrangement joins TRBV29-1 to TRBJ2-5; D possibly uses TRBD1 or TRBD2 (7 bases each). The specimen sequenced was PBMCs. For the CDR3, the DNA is TGCAGCGTTGGTCAGGGGGGGGGAGAGACCCAGTACTTC. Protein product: CSVGQGGGETQYF.